These 9 T cell receptor beta chains were all obtained from the same sample, sequenced in a study of T cell clonality in common variable immunodeficiency (dated by TCRdb to between 2014 and 2017). The research as a whole found: CVID TCRbeta sequences were reported to have fewer deletions and N-nucleotide insertions and to lack highly modified clones with 13 or more V deletions.

The receptor library was made with the immunoSEQ multiplex PCR assay. TCRdb took over this immuneACCESS table, retaining in-frame rearrangements with V and J assigned. Such tables are incomplete; in checked studies, under half of the missing clones stem from an unresolved V gene, and the remainder is unexplained. The data for this sample show 25,000 to 30,000 clones, each detected more than once. The ten largest clones capture 4% of the sample. Their antigens are not known. Source material: peripheral blood mononuclear cells. These receptors originate from a human donor with common variable immunodeficiency.

This clone was seen more than once but under ten times. The read ends 3 residues early relative to the CDR3; the germline J gene fills the gap. The rearrangement links TRBV30 to TRBJ1-4; D gene ambiguous. Trimming cost V 1 base and J 5 bases, with 17 bases left between them. This CDR3 has 16 amino acids. Germline loops: CDR1 GTSNPN, CDR2 SVGIG (reference sequence). The CDR3 reads CAWSAGVWAQNEKLFF. The sequenced part of the CDR3 DNA is TGTGCCTGGAGTGCCGGAGTGTGGGCCCAAAATGAAAAA.

The table lists this clone with many counts. The read comes to an end 3 residues before the CDR3 does, leaving the germline J gene to fill in the end. The chain employs TRBV20-1 and TRBJ2-1, with D uncertain. CDR3 length: 13 residues. V was cut by 3 bases and J by 9 bases, with 15 bases left in between. Germline loops: CDR1 DFQATT, CDR2 SNEGSKA (reference sequence). CDR3 loop: CSARMGVRLEQFF. The covered CDR3 bases are TGCAGTGCTAGGATGGGCGTTCGGCTTGAG.

At least ten counts were recorded for this clone. The DNA ends 3 residues before the CDR3 does, and the rest of the CDR3 is filled in from the germline J gene. V usage is TRBV6-1 and J usage is TRBJ1-2; no firm D call. CDR1 MNHNS and CDR2 SASEGT come from the germline V gene. Trimming stripped 4 bases from V and 7 bases from J, with 13 bases between. The CDR3 extends over 13 amino acids. CDR3 DNA, as far as it was read: TGTGCCAGCAGTGGCTCCAGCCGGGGTGGC. Protein: CASSGSSRGG. In full, the CDR3 is CASSGSSRGGYTF.

The sample holds many counts of this clone. The read terminates 3 residues before the CDR3 end, so the remaining end is supplied by the germline J gene. The V gene is TRBV20-1, the J gene TRBJ2-3; 8 positions match TRBD2. CDR1 and CDR2 (germline): DFQATT, SNEGSKA (reference sequence). This CDR3 contains 14 residues. The V segment lost 4 bases and the J segment 5 bases; nucleotides outside the gene matches: 8. The part of the CDR3 DNA that was read is TGCAGTGCTAAAAGCGGGAGTAGTTTAGATACG. It specifies CSAKSGSSLDT. The whole CDR3 region reads CSAKSGSSLDTQYF.

Comment on this clone: The read falls 3 residues short of the CDR3 end, and the missing part is taken from the germline J gene. The rearrangement links TRBV30 to TRBJ1-3, with D hard to call. CDR1 and CDR2 (germline): GTSNPN, SVGIG (reference sequence). This CDR3 has 13 residues. V was trimmed by 2 bases and J by 4 bases, leaving 9 bases between them. CDR3 DNA, as far as it was read: TGTGCCTGGAGTCCCCCCATGGGAAACACC. Translated: CAWSPPMGNT. The entire CDR3 reads CAWSPPMGNTIYF.

This clone was seen a few times. The CDR3 is cut off 3 residues early in the read; its end comes from the germline J gene. V usage is TRBV30 and J usage is TRBJ2-7; D possibly matches TRBD1 or TRBD2 (5 bases each). Germline CDR1 GTSNPN, CDR2 SVGIG (reference sequence). Trimming shortened V by 7 bases and J by 2 bases, and 15 bases separated the two germline ends. This CDR3 comprises 13 residues. The sequenced CDR3 bases are TGTGCCTTCCCGAGGGGAGCAACCTACGAG. Amino acid sequence: CAFPRGATYE. The whole CDR3 reads CAFPRGATYEQYF.

With regard to this clone: The read ends 3 residues before the CDR3 terminus; that terminus is restored from the germline J gene. This sequence joins TRBV7-6 and TRBJ1-5; 8 bases are a match to TRBD1. Germline CDR1 SGHVS, CDR2 FNYEAQ. After removal of 1 base from V and 0 bases from J, the junction contained 5 bases not matched to a gene. The CDR3 has 17 amino acids. This CDR3 reads CASSLGTGYYSNQPQHF. Partial CDR3 DNA: TGTGCCAGCAGCTTAGGGACAGGGTACTATAGCAATCAGCCC.

This clone was seen ten or more times. CDR3 DNA, as far as it was read: TGTGCCAGCAGCCTTGGACTAGCGGGACAGGGCGAG. This gives the protein CASSLGLAGQGE. In full, the CDR3 reads CASSLGLAGQGEQYF. The rearrangement links TRBV7-2 to TRBJ2-7; 12 positions agree with TRBD2. With the read ending 3 residues before the CDR3 end, the germline J gene is used to fill in that end. The germline V gene encodes CDR1 SGHTA and CDR2 FQGNSA. This CDR3 contains 15 residues. The J segment lost 6 bases and the V segment lost 5 bases, leaving 8 bases of the junction unmatched.

This clone showed up just a few times. The missing CDR3 end, 3 residues past where the read stops, is filled in from the germline J gene. This sequence joins TRBV18 and TRBJ2-7, with D maybe TRBD1 (7 bases). CDR3 size: 12 residues. Germline assignment: CDR1 KGHSH and CDR2 LQKENI. V lost 8 bases to trimming and J lost 6 bases, with 14 bases between them. Here the CDR3 reads CASPSRGAEQYF. CDR3 DNA (partial): TGTGCCAGCCCGTCCAGGGGGGCCGAG.